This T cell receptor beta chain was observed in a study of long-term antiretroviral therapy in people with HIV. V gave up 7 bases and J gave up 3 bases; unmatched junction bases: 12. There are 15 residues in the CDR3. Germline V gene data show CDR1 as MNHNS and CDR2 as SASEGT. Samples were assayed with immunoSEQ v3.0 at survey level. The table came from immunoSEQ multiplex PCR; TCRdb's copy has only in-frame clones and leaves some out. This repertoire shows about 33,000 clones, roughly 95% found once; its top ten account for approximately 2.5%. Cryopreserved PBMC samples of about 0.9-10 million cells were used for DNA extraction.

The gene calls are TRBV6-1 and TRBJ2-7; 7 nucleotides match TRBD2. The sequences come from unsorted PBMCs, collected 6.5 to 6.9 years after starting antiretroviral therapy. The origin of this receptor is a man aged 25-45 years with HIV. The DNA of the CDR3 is TGTGCCAGCACCCCTATGCGGGGGTCCCGCTACGAGCAGTACTTC. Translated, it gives CASTPMRGSRYEQYF.